The 27 T cell receptor beta chains listed next were all sequenced from one sample in a study of tumor and adjacent non-tumor tissue in lung cancer. Three rounds of nested PCR, following a modified ARM-PCR protocol, produced the TCRbeta library. TCRdb reprocessed the multiplex PCR reads with MiXCR, giving one entry per CDR3 protein. The table shows 200,000 to 250,000 distinct CDR3 sequences, with 71% occurring only once. The template was RNA from unsorted bulk tissue. The sequencing input was lung tumor tissue. Every receptor here comes from a man between 60 and 75 years old with non-small cell lung cancer.

The chain uses TRBV5-1 and TRBJ1-1; the match to TRBD1 covers 7 bases. The V segment lost 4 bases and the J segment 4 bases; nucleotides outside the gene matches: 7. Germline CDR1 and CDR2: SGHRS and YFSETQ. The CDR3 is 14 amino acids. This CDR3 is CASSPQTGTTEAFF. As DNA, the CDR3 is TGCGCCAGCAGCCCCCAGACAGGGACCACTGAAGCTTTCTTT.

In this sample, this clonotype turned up once. One end of the junction does not line up with germline, which may come from a read error. The chain joins TRBV11-3 to TRBJ2-7; no firm D call. From germline, CDR1 is SGHNT and CDR2 YENEEA. The CDR3 runs to 13 residues. The CDR3: CASSYGQTYELYF. For the CDR3, the DNA is TGTGCCAGTAGCTACGGGCAGACCTACGAGCTTTACTTC.

The chain joins TRBV28 to TRBJ1-5; D may be TRBD1 (6 bases). In germline, CDR1 is MDHEN, CDR2 SYDVKM. CDR3 size: 12 residues. V dropped 11 bases and J dropped 2 bases, with 10 bases sitting between them. As DNA, the CDR3 is TGTGCCGGAGGGGGGGGCAATCAGCCCCAGCATTTT. This encodes CAGGGGNQPQHF.

The rearrangement joins TRBV14 to TRBJ1-4; 8 bases match TRBD1. Per the germline V gene, CDR1 is SGHDN and CDR2 is FVKESK. The CDR3 is 15 amino acids. V gave up 2 bases and J gave up 8 bases; unmatched junction bases: 7. The CDR3: CASSQTGTGNEKLFF. CDR3 coding DNA: TGTGCCAGCAGCCAAACCGGGACAGGCAACGAAAAACTGTTTTTT. Full variable domain (missing parts from reference TRBV14 and TRBJ1-4): EAGVTQFPSHSVIEKGQTVTLRCDPISGHDNLYWYRRVMGKEIKFLLHFVKESKQDESGMPNNRFLAERTGGTYSTLKVQPAELEDSGVYFCASSQTGTGNEKLFFGSGTQLSVL.

The chain links TRBV20-1 to TRBJ1-1, with 9 bases that match TRBD1. V was clipped by 7 bases and J by 3 bases; unmatched bases: 3. This CDR3 spans 12 amino acids. Germline loops: CDR1 DFQATT, CDR2 SNEGSKA (reference sequence). CDR3 nucleotide sequence: TGCAGTGTCAGGGACAGGGACACTGAAGCTTTCTTT. Amino acids: CSVRDRDTEAFF.

Details on this clonotype: A read error is possible here, since a much larger clone lies one base away. The chain is built from TRBV6-5 and TRBJ2-5; the D is unclear. The CDR3 is 14 residues long. Germline CDR1 reads MNHEY; CDR2 reads SVGAGI. With 6 bases removed from V and 5 bases from J, the gap between germline ends came to 16 bases. The CDR3 protein is CASRQISTRETQYF. The CDR3 nucleotides read TGTGCCAGCAGACAGATATCAACAAGGGAGACCCAGTACTTC.

This chain uses TRBV10-2 with TRBJ1-5, with unresolved D. The V and J ends lost 4 bases and 10 bases respectively, with 20 bases between them. CDR3 length equals 15 residues. Germline-derived CDR1 and CDR2 are WSHSY and SAAADI. CDR3 sequence: CASSGWEVVDQPQHF. CDR3 bases: TGCGCCAGCAGTGGGTGGGAGGTAGTGGACCAACCCCAGCATTTT.

In regard to this clonotype: Germline is not matched at one junction end, which may reflect a read error. V and J are TRBV11-2 and TRBJ2-2; D is unclear. Germline values: CDR1 SGHAT, CDR2 FQNNGV. CDR3 length equals 12 residues. The CDR3 DNA sequence: TGTGCCAACAGCTTAGCTATGCGGGAGCTGTTTTTT. It is translated as CANSLAMRELFF.

This clonotype was observed many times. The chain uses TRBV6-1 and TRBJ2-7, with TRBD1 matching over 8 bases. The CDR3 covers 15 residues. The J segment lost 1 base and the V segment lost 10 bases, leaving 12 bases of the junction unmatched. Germline CDR1 and CDR2: MNHNS and SASEGT. The CDR3 spells CATYDPGTGSYEQYF. CDR3 sequence (DNA): TGTGCCACCTACGACCCCGGGACAGGTTCCTACGAGCAGTACTTC.

This clonotype appeared a few times. This chain joins TRBV11-2 and TRBJ2-1; no clear D gene. Germline CDR1 is SGHAT and CDR2 is FQNNGV. This CDR3 has 14 amino acids. V shed 5 bases and J shed 6 bases, with 14 bases lying between them. CDR3 nucleotides: TGTGCCAGCAGCCCCGGGCCCTTGAGCAATGAGCAGTTCTTC. Translation gives CASSPGPLSNEQFF.

The chain joins TRBV7-3 to TRBJ1-1, with unresolved D. CDR1 and CDR2 from the germline V gene are SGHTA and FQGTGA. The CDR3 has 11 residues. Trimming took off 2 bases at V and 12 bases at J, with 10 bases between the two ends. CDR3 sequence reads: CASSLGPETFF. As DNA, the CDR3 is TGTGCCAGCAGCTTAGGGCCCGAAACTTTCTTT.

This clonotype was seen once. The junction departs from the called germline gene at one end, perhaps through a read error. The CDR3 sequence is CANSLERVGVDTQYF. CDR3 in DNA: TGTGCCAACAGCTTGGAGAGGGTCGGTGTAGATACGCAGTATTTT. The chain employs TRBV11-3 and TRBJ2-3, with a possible D match to TRBD2 (5 bases). There are 15 residues in the CDR3. Germline lookup yields CDR1 SGHNT and CDR2 YENEEA.

The rearrangement joins TRBV7-8 to TRBJ2-3, with 10 bases matching TRBD2. Germline V gene data show CDR1 as SGHVS and CDR2 as FQNEAQ. V lost 5 bases to trimming and J lost 6 bases; unmatched junction nucleotides: 8. This CDR3 is 15 amino acids long. For the CDR3, the DNA is TGTGCCAGCAGCGGACCGGGACTAGCGCTTGATACGCAGTATTTT. It yields the protein CASSGPGLALDTQYF.

With regard to this clonotype: The CDR3 end shows no conserved phenylalanine or tryptophan, and so a read error is likely. This rearrangement joins TRBV25-1 to TRBJ1-6; D is perhaps TRBD1 (6 bases). Looked up from germline, CDR1 is MGHDK and CDR2 is SYGVNS. Trimming pared 4 bases from V and 0 bases from J, leaving 10 bases between. The CDR3 runs to 16 residues. CDR3 sequence (DNA): TGTGCCAGCAGTGTGCAGGACAGCTCCTATAATTCACCCCTCCACATT. Translated: CASSVQDSSYNSPLHI.

The chain employs TRBV6-1 and TRBJ2-3; D ambiguous. Deletions cut 3 bases from V and 2 bases from J, with 12 bases between. The CDR3 consists of 15 residues. Germline CDR1 reads MNHNS; CDR2 reads SASEGT. The CDR3 DNA reads TGTGCCAGCAGTGACGAGGTGGGCGCCACAGATACGCAGTATTTT. Amino acids: CASSDEVGATDTQYF.

This clonotype was observed a handful of times. The rearrangement uses TRBV20-1 and TRBJ2-3; 12 nucleotides agree with TRBD1. Looked up from germline, CDR1 is DFQATT and CDR2 is SNEGSKA (reference sequence). The length of the CDR3 is 13 residues. V was clipped by 5 bases and J by 4 bases; unmatched bases: 1. This chain's CDR3 is CSAGTGGADTQYF. The CDR3 region has the DNA TGCAGTGCTGGGACAGGGGGCGCAGATACGCAGTATTTT.

Notes on this clonotype: This may be a read error: a much more frequent sequence differs by one nucleotide. The chain employs TRBV10-2 and TRBJ2-3; D ambiguous. This CDR3 is built from 13 residues. Germline lookup yields CDR1 WSHSY and CDR2 SAAADI. In nucleotides, the CDR3 is TGCGCCAACAGTAAATTAGCTCATTATCCGCAGTATTTT. Amino acids: CANSKLAHYPQYF.

In nucleotides, the CDR3 is TGTGCCAGCAGTTTCACCAGCCCCAAACAGGGGAGCGGAATCCGAGCTGAAAATCAAAAACTGTTTTTT. Translation: CASSFTSPKQGSGIRAENQKLFF. The genes are TRBV28 and TRBJ1-4; 7 bases are a match to TRBD1. The CDR3 covers 23 residues. The V and J ends lost 3 bases and 9 bases, in that order; junction bases with no gene match: 34. Germline CDR1 MDHEN, CDR2 SYDVKM. The whole variable domain, filled in from reference TRBV28 and TRBJ1-4, reads DVKVTQSSRYLVKRTGEKVFLECVQDMDHENMFWYRQDPGLGLRLIYFSYDVKMKEKGDIPEGYSVSREKKERFSLILESASTNQTSMYLCASSFTSPKQGSGIRAENQKLFFGSGTQLSVL.

This clonotype was observed a few times. V and J are TRBV5-1 and TRBJ2-1, with 11 bases that match TRBD2. The junction had 5 bases not matched to a gene; V was cut back by 4 bases and J by 5 bases. The CDR3 runs to 15 residues. Germline assignment: CDR1 SGHRS and CDR2 YFSETQ. The CDR3 coding sequence is TGCGCCAGCAGCCCAGGGACTAGCGGAGACAATGAGCAGTTCTTC. It specifies CASSPGTSGDNEQFF. Filled out from reference TRBV5-1 and TRBJ2-1, the complete variable domain reads KAGVTQTPRYLIKTRGQQVTLSCSPISGHRSVSWYQQTPGQGLQFLFEYFSETQRNKGNFPGRFSGRQFSNSRSEMNVSTLELGDSALYLCASSPGTSGDNEQFFGPGTRLTVL.

For this clonotype: This may stem from a read error, because a much larger clone lies one nucleotide away. The genes are TRBV6-1 and TRBJ2-2; D is unresolved. The CDR3 length is 15 residues. V dropped 4 bases and J dropped 3 bases, with 12 bases sitting between them. Germline CDR1 MNHNS, CDR2 SASEGT. CDR3 loop: CASSALVGDTGELFF. DNA of the CDR3: TGTGCCAGCAGTGCATTAGTGGGTGACACCGGGGAGCTGTTTTTT.

Points on this clonotype: The missing conserved phenylalanine or tryptophan at the end of this CDR3 makes a read error likely. The chain employs TRBV5-6 and TRBJ2-5, with D unclear. The germline V and J ends were trimmed by 0 bases and 5 bases, with 5 bases remaining between them. This CDR3 is 12 amino acids long. From germline, CDR1 is SGHDT and CDR2 YYEEEE. The CDR3 DNA reads as TGTGCCAGCAGCTTGGGGCGGGAGACCCAGTACCTC. Amino acid sequence: CASSLGRETQYL.

Worth noting for this clonotype: Since the CDR3 does not end with the conserved phenylalanine or tryptophan, this likely comes from a read error. The chain uses TRBV11-2 and TRBJ1-2; a weak D match, TRBD1 (6 bases). The length of the CDR3 is 15 residues. V gave up 5 bases and J gave up 10 bases, with 23 bases separating them. From germline, CDR1 is SGHAT and CDR2 FQNNGV. The CDR3 DNA reads TGTGCCAGCAGCGAAGGGTACAGGGCTCGAGGGGACTACACCTTA. Protein product: CASSEGYRARGDYTL.

Turning to this clonotype: At one boundary the junction diverges from the germline segment, which might be a read error. The chain uses TRBV11-3 and TRBJ1-5; D tentatively fits TRBD1 or TRBD2 (5 bases each). Gene TRBJ2-3 matches the end of the DNA better, so the J call may be wrong. This CDR3 contains 13 residues. CDR1 is SGHNT, CDR2 YENEEA, per germline. The CDR3 region has the DNA TGTGCCGGCAGCTATCGGGACGTGGGGCCCCAGTATTTT. Amino acid sequence: CAGSYRDVGPQYF.

As regards this clonotype: Without the conserved terminal phenylalanine or tryptophan, this CDR3 likely stems from a read error. The gene calls are TRBV11-1 and TRBJ2-7; 8 nucleotides line up with TRBD1. CDR1 SGHAT and CDR2 FQDESV come from the germline V gene (reference sequence). The CDR3 length is 15 residues. The CDR3 sequence: CASSFRDRSSYEQYY. CDR3 DNA sequence: TGTGCCAGTAGCTTTCGGGACAGGAGCTCCTACGAGCAGTACTAC.

In its sample, this clonotype was seen many times. The chain carries TRBV5-1 and TRBJ2-5; TRBD1 aligns across 10 bases. The CDR3 is made up of 14 amino acids. The germline CDR1 and CDR2 sequences are SGHRS and YFSETQ. The J segment lost 4 bases and the V segment lost 4 bases, leaving 4 bases of the junction unmatched. The CDR3 sequence is CASSTTGGRETQYF. CDR3 bases: TGCGCCAGCAGCACGACAGGGGGCAGAGAGACCCAGTACTTC.

This rearrangement joins TRBV5-4 to TRBJ2-3; D call uncertain. Deletions cut 0 bases from V and 0 bases from J, with 8 bases between. The CDR3 loop spans 15 amino acids. The V gene's germline CDR1 is SGHNT and CDR2 YYREEE (reference sequence). CDR3 sequence (DNA): TGTGCCAGCAGCTTGGTGATAACTAGCACAGATACGCAGTATTTT. It specifies CASSLVITSTDTQYF.

Details on this clonotype: The conserved phenylalanine or tryptophan normally closing the CDR3 is absent here, so this likely arose from a read error. The chain joins TRBV20-1 to TRBJ2-3, with 9 bases lining up with TRBD2. Germline V CDR1 and CDR2: DFQATT, SNEGSKA (reference sequence). The CDR3 has 15 amino acids. Here the CDR3 DNA reads TGCAGTGCTAGCCCCCTAGCGGGGTTCACAGATAAGCAGTATTTA. This codes for CSASPLAGFTDKQYL.